The 7 T cell receptor beta chains below come from one sample, sequenced in a study of T cells in Graves' hyperthyroidism and ophthalmopathy. Template material for amplifying TCR beta CDR3 regions consisted of RNA transcripts. A set of HTBI primers served as the primers for a first-round RT-PCR of the TCR CDR3. TCRdb reprocessed the multiplex PCR reads with MiXCR, giving one entry per CDR3 protein. The sample includes hundreds of thousands of distinct CDR3 sequences, roughly 15% seen only once; the top ten take about 15%. The sample consisted of blood. These TCRs come from a middle-aged woman with Graves' hyperthyroidism.

The chain uses TRBV6-1 and TRBJ1-4; 7 nucleotides match TRBD1. V lost 6 bases, J lost 8 bases, and 12 bases stayed unmatched. This CDR3 is built from 15 residues. In germline, CDR1 is MNHNS, CDR2 SASEGT. CDR3 sequence: CASRGEDREWEKLFF. The CDR3 DNA reads as TGTGCCAGCAGGGGGGAAGACAGGGAATGGGAAAAACTGTTTTTT.

This clonotype was found a few times. CDR3 loop: CASSQPGGDQPQHF. For the CDR3, the DNA is TGTGCCAGCTCCCAGCCAGGGGGCGATCAGCCCCAGCATTTT. The gene calls are TRBV18 and TRBJ1-5; 8 nucleotides match TRBD1. This CDR3 is built from 14 residues. Per the germline V gene, CDR1 is KGHSH and CDR2 is LQKENI. The V segment lost 6 bases and the J segment 5 bases; nucleotides outside the gene matches: 6. The whole variable domain, remainder taken from reference TRBV18 and TRBJ1-5, is NAGVMQNPRHLVRRRGQEARLRCSPMKGHSHVYWYRQLPEEGLKFMVYLQKENIIDESGMPKERFSAEFPKEGPSILRIQQVVRGDSAAYFCASSQPGGDQPQHFGDGTRLSIL.

Ten or more counts support this clonotype. The chain carries TRBV2 and TRBJ2-5; 7 nucleotides line up with TRBD1. The CDR3 totals 15 residues. Germline CDR1 and CDR2: SNHLY and FYNNEI. The V segment lost 5 bases and the J segment 1 base; nucleotides outside the gene matches: 7. The CDR3 bases are TGTGCCAGCAGTTTACAGGGGAATATCCAAGAGACCCAGTACTTC. The encoded protein is CASSLQGNIQETQYF.

This clonotype was detected ten times or more. The chain carries TRBV7-2 and TRBJ2-7; 11 positions match TRBD1. The CDR3 is 17 amino acids. The V segment lost 1 base and the J segment 4 bases; nucleotides outside the gene matches: 9. Germline CDR1 is SGHTA and CDR2 is FQGNSA. The CDR3 bases are TGTGCCAGCAGCTTAGTAGTCTCGGGACAGGGGGGATACGAGCAGTACTTC. Protein: CASSLVVSGQGGYEQYF.

In its sample, this clonotype was seen many times. An end of the junction differs from the germline gene, which may be a read error. The chain joins TRBV7-9 to TRBJ2-5; 10 nucleotides line up with TRBD2. The CDR3 contains 16 residues. Germline CDR1 reads SEHNR; CDR2 reads FQNEAQ (reference sequence). CDR3 protein: CASSSGLAEYQETQYF. The CDR3 DNA sequence: TGCGCCAGCAGCTCCGGACTAGCGGAGTACCAAGAGACCCAGTACTTC.

This clonotype appeared many times. The rearrangement links TRBV20-1 to TRBJ2-5; D is perhaps TRBD1 (6 bases). Germline V CDR1 and CDR2: DFQATT, SNEGSKA (reference sequence). V shed 0 bases and J shed 5 bases, with 19 bases lying between them. The CDR3 is 16 residues long. The CDR3 is CSARDATTGSGETQYF. The CDR3 region has the DNA TGCAGTGCTAGAGACGCAACCACAGGGTCTGGGGAGACCCAGTACTTC.

This clonotype was observed a handful of times. J is TRBJ1-2 and V is TRBV5-1, with D possibly being TRBD1 (5 bases). Germline loops: CDR1 SGHRS, CDR2 YFSETQ. Between the trimmed V and J ends, which lost 6 bases and 4 bases, there was a span of 16 bases. This CDR3 is 14 amino acids long. This CDR3 reads CASTHGRAGYGYTF. CDR3 DNA sequence: TGCGCCAGCACCCACGGCAGGGCGGGCTATGGCTACACCTTC.